The present entry profiles one T cell receptor beta chain with its context. The sample is drawn from a study of blood T cell repertoires in COVID-19. Measured with immunoSEQ multiplex PCR; TCRdb has only the in-frame clones, and not every one. This table holds about 230,000 clones, approximately 80% found once. This CDR3 contains 14 residues. CDR1 LNHNV and CDR2 YYDKDF come from the germline V gene (reference sequence). The V gene lost 0 bases and the J gene lost 6 bases, with 9 bases spanning the gap. The sequence was collected from a woman aged 45-60 years with acute or convalescent COVID-19. Sequencing used peripheral blood. V gene TRBV15 combines with J gene TRBJ1-5; D unclear. The CDR3 is CATSREQIGQPQHF. Here the CDR3 DNA reads TGTGCCACCAGCAGAGAACAGATTGGTCAGCCCCAGCATTTT.